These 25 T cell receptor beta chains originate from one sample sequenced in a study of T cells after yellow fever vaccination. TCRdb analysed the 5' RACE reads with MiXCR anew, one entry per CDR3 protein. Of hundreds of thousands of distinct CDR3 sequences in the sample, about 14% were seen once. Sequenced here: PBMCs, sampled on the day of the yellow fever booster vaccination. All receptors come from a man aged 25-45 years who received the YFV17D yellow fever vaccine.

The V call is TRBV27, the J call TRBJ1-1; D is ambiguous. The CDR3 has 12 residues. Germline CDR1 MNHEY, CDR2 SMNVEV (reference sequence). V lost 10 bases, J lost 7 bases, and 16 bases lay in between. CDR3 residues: CATAKEDHEAFF. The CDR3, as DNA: TGTGCCACCGCAAAGGAAGACCATGAAGCTTTCTTT.

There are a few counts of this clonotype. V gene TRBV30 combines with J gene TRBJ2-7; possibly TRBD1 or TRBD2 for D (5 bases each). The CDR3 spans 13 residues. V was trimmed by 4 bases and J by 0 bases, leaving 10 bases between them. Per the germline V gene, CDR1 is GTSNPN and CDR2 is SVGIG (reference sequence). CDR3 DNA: TGTGCCTGGACGTCAGGGAGCTCCTACGAGCAGTACTTC. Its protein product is CAWTSGSSYEQYF.

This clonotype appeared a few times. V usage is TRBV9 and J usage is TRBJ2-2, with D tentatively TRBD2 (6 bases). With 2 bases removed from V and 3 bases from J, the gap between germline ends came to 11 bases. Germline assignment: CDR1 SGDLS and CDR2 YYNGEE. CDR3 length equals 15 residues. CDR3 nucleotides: TGTGCCAGCAGCGTGGGTAGCGGAGACACCGGGGAGCTGTTTTTT. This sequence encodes CASSVGSGDTGELFF.

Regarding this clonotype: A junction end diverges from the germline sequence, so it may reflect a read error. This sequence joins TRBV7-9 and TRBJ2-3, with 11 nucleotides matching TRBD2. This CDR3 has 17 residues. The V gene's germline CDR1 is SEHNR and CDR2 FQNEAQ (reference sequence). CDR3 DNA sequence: TGTTCCAGCAGCTCTGGACTAGCGGGTTATAGCACAGATACGCAGTATTTT. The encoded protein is CSSSSGLAGYSTDTQYF.

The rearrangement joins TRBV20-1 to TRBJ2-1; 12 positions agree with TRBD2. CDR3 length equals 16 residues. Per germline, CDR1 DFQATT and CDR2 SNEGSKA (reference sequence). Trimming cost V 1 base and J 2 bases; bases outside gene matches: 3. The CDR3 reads CSARGASGRAYNEQFF. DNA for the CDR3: TGCAGTGCTAGAGGGGCTAGCGGGAGGGCCTACAATGAGCAGTTCTTC.

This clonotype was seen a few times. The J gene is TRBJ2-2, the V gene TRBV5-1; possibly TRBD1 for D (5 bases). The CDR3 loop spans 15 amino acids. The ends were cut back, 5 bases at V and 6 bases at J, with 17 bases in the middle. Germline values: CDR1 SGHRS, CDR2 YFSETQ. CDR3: CASRSQANLAGELFF. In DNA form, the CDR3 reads TGCGCCAGCAGGTCACAGGCGAACCTGGCCGGGGAGCTGTTTTTT.

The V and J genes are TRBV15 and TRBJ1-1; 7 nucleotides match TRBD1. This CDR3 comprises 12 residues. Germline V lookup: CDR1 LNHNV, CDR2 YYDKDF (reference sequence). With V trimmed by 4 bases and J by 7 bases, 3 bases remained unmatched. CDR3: CATSTGQVEAFF. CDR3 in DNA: TGTGCCACCAGCACCGGACAGGTTGAAGCTTTCTTT.

The CDR3 region has the DNA TGCAGTGCTAGAGATAGGGGACTAGCGATCTACGAGCAGTACTTC. Translation: CSARDRGLAIYEQYF. The chain joins TRBV20-1 to TRBJ2-7; TRBD2 matches 10 bases. J lost 3 bases, V lost 0 bases, and 5 bases had no gene match. Per germline, CDR1 DFQATT and CDR2 SNEGSKA (reference sequence). The length of the CDR3 is 15 residues.

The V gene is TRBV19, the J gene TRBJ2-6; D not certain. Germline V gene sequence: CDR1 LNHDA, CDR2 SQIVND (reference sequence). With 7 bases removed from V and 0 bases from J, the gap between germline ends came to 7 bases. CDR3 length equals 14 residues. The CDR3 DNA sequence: TGTGCCAGTACCCCTGGCTCTGGGGCCAACGTCCTGACTTTC. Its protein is CASTPGSGANVLTF.

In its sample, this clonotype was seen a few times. The CDR3 reads CATSAGGVRGYEQYF. In DNA, the CDR3 is TGTGCCACCAGTGCCGGAGGGGTGAGGGGATACGAGCAGTACTTC. The chain employs TRBV24-1 and TRBJ2-7; weak D call: TRBD2 (6 bases). V was pared by 5 bases and J by 4 bases, with 17 bases between. CDR1 and CDR2 (germline): KGHDR, SFDVKD. The CDR3 consists of 15 residues.

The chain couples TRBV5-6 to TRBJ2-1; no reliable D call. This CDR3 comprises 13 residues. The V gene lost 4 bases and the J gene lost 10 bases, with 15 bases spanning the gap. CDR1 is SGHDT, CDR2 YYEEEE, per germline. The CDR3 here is CASSPEWGDEQFF. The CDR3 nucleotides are TGTGCCAGCAGCCCGGAGTGGGGTGACGAGCAGTTCTTC.

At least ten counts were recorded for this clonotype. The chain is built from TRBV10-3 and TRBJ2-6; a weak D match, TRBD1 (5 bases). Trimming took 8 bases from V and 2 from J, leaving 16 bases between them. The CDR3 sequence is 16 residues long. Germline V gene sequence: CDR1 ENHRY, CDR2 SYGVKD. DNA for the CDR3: TGTGCCATCTCCGCACAGGAACGGCCTGGGGCCAACGTCCTGACTTTC. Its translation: CAISAQERPGANVLTF.

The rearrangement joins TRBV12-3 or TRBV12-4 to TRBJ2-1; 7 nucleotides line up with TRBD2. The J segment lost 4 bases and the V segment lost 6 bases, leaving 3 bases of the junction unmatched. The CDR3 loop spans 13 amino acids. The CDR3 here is CASSTSAYNEQFF. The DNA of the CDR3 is TGTGCCAGCAGCACTAGCGCTTACAATGAGCAGTTCTTC.

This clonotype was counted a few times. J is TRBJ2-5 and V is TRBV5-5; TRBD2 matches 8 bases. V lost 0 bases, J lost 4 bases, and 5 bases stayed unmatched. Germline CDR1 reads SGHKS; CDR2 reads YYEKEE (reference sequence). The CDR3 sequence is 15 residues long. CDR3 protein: CASSLGDGGGETQYF. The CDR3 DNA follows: TGTGCCAGCAGCTTGGGGGACGGGGGGGGAGAGACCCAGTACTTC. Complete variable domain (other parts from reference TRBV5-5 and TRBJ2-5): DAGVTQSPTHLIKTRGQQVTLRCSPISGHKSVSWYQQVLGQGPQFIFQYYEKEERGRGNFPDRFSARQFPNYSSELNVNALLLGDSALYLCASSLGDGGGETQYFGPGTRLLVL.

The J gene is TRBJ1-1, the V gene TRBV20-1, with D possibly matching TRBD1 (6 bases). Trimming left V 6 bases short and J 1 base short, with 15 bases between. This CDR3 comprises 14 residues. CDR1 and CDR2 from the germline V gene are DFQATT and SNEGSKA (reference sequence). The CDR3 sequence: CSAPDRLSNTEAFF. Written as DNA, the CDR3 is TGCAGTGCGCCGGACAGATTATCGAACACTGAAGCTTTCTTT.

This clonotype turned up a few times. CDR3 protein: CASSSRRLGNTGELFF. CDR3 DNA sequence: TGTGCCAGCAGCTCCCGGAGGCTAGGGAACACCGGGGAGCTGTTTTTT. The V gene is TRBV7-2, the J gene TRBJ2-2, with a weak D call TRBD2 (5 bases). Germline V gene lookup returns CDR1 SGHTA and CDR2 FQGNSA. Trimming removed 4 bases from V and 1 base from J, with 13 bases in between. The CDR3 sequence is 16 residues long.

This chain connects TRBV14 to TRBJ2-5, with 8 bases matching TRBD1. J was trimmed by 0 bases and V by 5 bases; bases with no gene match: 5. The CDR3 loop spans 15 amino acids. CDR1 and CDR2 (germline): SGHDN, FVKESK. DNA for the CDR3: TGTGCCAGCAGCATGCGACAGGGGAACCAAGAGACCCAGTACTTC. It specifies CASSMRQGNQETQYF.

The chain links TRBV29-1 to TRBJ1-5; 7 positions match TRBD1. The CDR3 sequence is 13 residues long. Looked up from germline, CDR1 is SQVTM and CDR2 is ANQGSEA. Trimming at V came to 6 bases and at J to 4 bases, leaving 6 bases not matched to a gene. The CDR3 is CSVGTAPNQPQHF. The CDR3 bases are TGCAGCGTGGGGACAGCCCCGAATCAGCCCCAGCATTTT.

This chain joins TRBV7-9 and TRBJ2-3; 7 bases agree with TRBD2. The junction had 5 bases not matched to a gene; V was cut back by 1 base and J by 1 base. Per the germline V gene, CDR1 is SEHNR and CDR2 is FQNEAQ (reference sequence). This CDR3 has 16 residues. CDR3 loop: CASSLGLADGTDTQYF. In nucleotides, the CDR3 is TGTGCCAGCAGCTTAGGTCTAGCGGACGGCACAGATACGCAGTATTTT.

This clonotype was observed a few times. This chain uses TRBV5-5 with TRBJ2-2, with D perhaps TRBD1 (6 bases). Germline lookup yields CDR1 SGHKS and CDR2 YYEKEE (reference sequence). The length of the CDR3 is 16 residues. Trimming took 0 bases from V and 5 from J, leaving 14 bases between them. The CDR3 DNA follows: TGTGCCAGCAGCTTGGCCGGTTGGCAGGGGACCGGGGAGCTGTTTTTT. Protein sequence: CASSLAGWQGTGELFF.

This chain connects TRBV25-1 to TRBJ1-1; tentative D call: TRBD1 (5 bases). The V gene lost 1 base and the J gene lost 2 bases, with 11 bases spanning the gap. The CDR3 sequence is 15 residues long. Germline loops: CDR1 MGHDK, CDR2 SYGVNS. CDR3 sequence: CASSEWGRDNTEAFF. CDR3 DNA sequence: TGTGCCAGCAGTGAATGGGGCAGGGACAACACTGAAGCTTTCTTT.

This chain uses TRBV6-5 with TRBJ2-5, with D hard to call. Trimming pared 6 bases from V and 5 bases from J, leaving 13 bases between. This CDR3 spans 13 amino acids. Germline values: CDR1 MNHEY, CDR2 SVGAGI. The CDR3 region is CASRASGSETQYF. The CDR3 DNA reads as TGTGCCAGCAGAGCCTCCGGAAGCGAGACCCAGTACTTC.

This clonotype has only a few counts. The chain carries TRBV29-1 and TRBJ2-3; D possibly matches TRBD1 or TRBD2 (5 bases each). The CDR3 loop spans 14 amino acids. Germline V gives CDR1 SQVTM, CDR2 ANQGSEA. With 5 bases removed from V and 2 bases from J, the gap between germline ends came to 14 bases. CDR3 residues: CSVWGLAATDTQYF. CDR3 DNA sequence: TGCAGCGTTTGGGGGTTAGCAGCCACAGATACGCAGTATTTT.

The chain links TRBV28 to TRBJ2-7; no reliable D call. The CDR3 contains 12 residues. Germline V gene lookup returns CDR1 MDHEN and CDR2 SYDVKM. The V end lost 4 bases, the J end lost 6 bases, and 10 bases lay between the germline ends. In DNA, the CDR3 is TGTGCCAGCAGTTCGCCCCCGCGCGAGCAGTACTTC. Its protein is CASSSPPREQYF.

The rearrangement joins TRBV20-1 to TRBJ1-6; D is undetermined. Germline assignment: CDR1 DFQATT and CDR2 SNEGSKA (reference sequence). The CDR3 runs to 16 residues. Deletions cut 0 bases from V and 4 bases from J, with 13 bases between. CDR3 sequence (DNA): TGCAGTGCTAGAGATCCGACGGGAGATTATAATTCACCCCTCCACTTT. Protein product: CSARDPTGDYNSPLHF.